This TCR beta chain was found in a study of T cells in Graves' hyperthyroidism and ophthalmopathy. Study results and caveats: Ophthalmopathy onset followed model prediction by a median approximately seven months.

To note about this clonotype: Its antigen is not identified.

In germline, CDR1 is SGHAT, CDR2 FQNNGV. V dropped 2 bases and J dropped 5 bases, with 6 bases sitting between them. The CDR3 length is 13 residues. Patients affected by ophthalmopathy presented a Clinical Activity Score of at least 3, a NOSPECS grade of at least 4, and disease duration below 3 months. It was uncontrolled infection, other autoimmune disease, pregnancy or lactation that excluded patients. Isolation of PBMCs was performed on 10 ml fresh peripheral blood. Amplification yielded TCR beta CDR3 regions, with RNA transcripts as the source. HTBI primers were the set used in a first-round RT-PCR of the TCR CDR3. TCRdb re-analysed the multiplex PCR reads in MiXCR, keeping a single row per CDR3 protein. The data hold approximately 490,000 distinct CDR3 sequences, with roughly 22% observed a single time.

The sample was blood. The receptor's source is a woman between 65 and 79 years old with Graves' ophthalmopathy. The chain recombines TRBV11-2 with TRBJ1-4; D is unclear. The CDR3 DNA reads TGTGCCAGCAGCTTATCGTTAAATGAAAAACTGTTTTTT. Translation gives CASSLSLNEKLFF.